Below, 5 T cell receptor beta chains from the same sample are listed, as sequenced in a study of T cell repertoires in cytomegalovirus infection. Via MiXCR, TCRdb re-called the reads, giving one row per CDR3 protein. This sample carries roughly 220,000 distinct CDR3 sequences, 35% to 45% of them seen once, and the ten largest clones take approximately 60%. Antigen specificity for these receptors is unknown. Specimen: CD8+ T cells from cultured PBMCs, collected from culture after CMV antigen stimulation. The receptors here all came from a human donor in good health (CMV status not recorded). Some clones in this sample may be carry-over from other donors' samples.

The CDR3 bases are TGTGCCAGTAAGCCTATAAAGACCAGCAATCAGCCCCAGCATTTT. This encodes CASKPIKTSNQPQHF. The gene calls are TRBV19 and TRBJ1-5; D is ambiguous. The V end was cut by 7 bases, the J end by 1 base, with 14 bases between. The CDR3 runs to 15 residues. Germline V gene lookup returns CDR1 LNHDA and CDR2 SQIVND (reference sequence). The full variable domain, rest sourced from reference TRBV19 and TRBJ1-5, is DGGITQSPKYLFRKEGQNVTLSCEQNLNHDAMYWYRQDPGQGLRLIYYSQIVNDFQKGDIAEGYSVSREKKESFPLTVTSAQKNPTAFYLCASKPIKTSNQPQHFGDGTRLSIL.

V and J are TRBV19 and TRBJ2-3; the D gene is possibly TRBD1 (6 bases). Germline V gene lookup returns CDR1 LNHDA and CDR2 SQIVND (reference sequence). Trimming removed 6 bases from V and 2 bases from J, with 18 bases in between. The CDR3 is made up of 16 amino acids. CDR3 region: CASSIQGLLSTDTQYF. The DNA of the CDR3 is TGTGCCAGTAGCATACAGGGTCTACTGTCCACAGATACGCAGTATTTT.

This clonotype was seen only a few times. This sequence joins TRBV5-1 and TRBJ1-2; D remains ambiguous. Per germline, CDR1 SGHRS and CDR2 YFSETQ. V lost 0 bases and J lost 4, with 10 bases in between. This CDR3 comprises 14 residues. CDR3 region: CASSLDDSSYGYTF. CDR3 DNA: TGCGCCAGCAGCTTGGACGACTCTAGCTATGGCTACACCTTC.

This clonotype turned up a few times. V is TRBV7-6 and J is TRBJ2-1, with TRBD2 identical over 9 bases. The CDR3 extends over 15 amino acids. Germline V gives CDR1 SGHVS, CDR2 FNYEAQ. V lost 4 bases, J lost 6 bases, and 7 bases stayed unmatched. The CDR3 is CASSSPSGAFNEQFF. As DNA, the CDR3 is TGTGCCAGCAGCTCCCCTAGCGGGGCCTTCAATGAGCAGTTCTTC.

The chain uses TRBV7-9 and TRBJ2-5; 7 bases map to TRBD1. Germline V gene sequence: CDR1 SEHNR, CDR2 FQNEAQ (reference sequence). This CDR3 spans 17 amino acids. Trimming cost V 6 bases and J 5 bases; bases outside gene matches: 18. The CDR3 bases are TGTGCCAGCAGAGGCTTCCGGACAGGCGAAGCCGGGGAGACCCAGTACTTC. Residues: CASRGFRTGEAGETQYF. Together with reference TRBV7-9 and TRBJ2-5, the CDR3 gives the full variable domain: DTGVSQNPRHKITKRGQNVTFRCDPISEHNRLYWYRQTLGQGPEFLTYFQNEAQLEKSRLLSDRFSAERPKGSFSTLEIQRTEQGDSAMYLCASRGFRTGEAGETQYFGPGTRLLVL.